These 17 T cell receptor beta chains came from one sample sequenced in a study of response to subunit inactivated influenza vaccine. TCRdb analysed the RT-PCR reads with MiXCR anew, one entry per CDR3 protein. Of approximately 520,000 distinct CDR3 sequences in the sample, approximately 16% were seen once. The material sequenced was CD4+ T cells sorted from PBMCs, taken roughly 24 months after vaccination. These receptors all stem from a man between 50 and 75 years old who received an inactivated influenza vaccine.

This chain links TRBV7-2 with TRBJ2-1; D not certain. With 6 bases removed from V and 6 bases from J, the gap between germline ends came to 15 bases. Germline CDR1 SGHTA, CDR2 FQGNSA. The CDR3 is 14 residues long. CDR3 sequence (DNA): TGTGCCAGCAGACCAGACCCGAATCTCAATGAGCAGTTCTTC. Its translation is CASRPDPNLNEQFF.

This chain links TRBV5-6 with TRBJ1-1; D unresolved. The CDR3 loop spans 14 amino acids. V was clipped by 0 bases and J by 0 bases, with 6 bases between them. Germline V gene lookup returns CDR1 SGHDT and CDR2 YYEEEE. The CDR3 DNA reads TGTGCCAGCAGCTTGGTTTCGGTGAACACTGAAGCTTTCTTT. It codes for CASSLVSVNTEAFF.

This clonotype was seen ten or more times. The genes are TRBV20-1 and TRBJ1-6, with D maybe TRBD1 (6 bases). The CDR3 consists of 15 residues. Trimming shortened V by 4 bases and J by 0 bases, and 10 bases separated the two germline ends. Germline CDR1 and CDR2: DFQATT and SNEGSKA (reference sequence). CDR3 sequence: CSAKQGGSYNSPLHF. The CDR3 region has the DNA TGCAGTGCTAAACAAGGGGGCTCCTATAATTCACCCCTCCACTTT.

The J gene is TRBJ2-7, the V gene TRBV18; D gene unclear. Germline V gives CDR1 KGHSH, CDR2 LQKENI. Trimming stripped 1 base from V and 3 bases from J, with 7 bases between. The CDR3 is 13 residues long. The CDR3 loop is CASSPLSGYEQYF. Here the CDR3 DNA reads TGTGCCAGCTCACCACTTTCGGGCTACGAGCAGTACTTC.

This clonotype has a count of ten or more. The chain's CDR3 is CASSLGGTNLGETQYF. For the CDR3, the DNA is TGTGCCAGCAGCTTAGGGGGCACTAACCTCGGAGAGACCCAGTACTTC. The chain has TRBV11-2 and TRBJ2-5, with a weak D call TRBD1 (5 bases). The ends were cut back, 1 base at V and 4 bases at J, with 16 bases in the middle. This CDR3 contains 16 residues. CDR1 and CDR2 (germline): SGHAT, FQNNGV. Complete variable domain (other parts from reference TRBV11-2 and TRBJ2-5): EAGVAQSPRYKIIEKRQSVAFWCNPISGHATLYWYQQILGQGPKLLIQFQNNGVVDDSQLPKDRFSAERLKGVDSTLKIQPAKLEDSAVYLCASSLGGTNLGETQYFGPGTRLLVL.

The chain has TRBV20-1 and TRBJ1-5, with D possibly being TRBD1 (5 bases). V lost 3 bases, J lost 0 bases, and 12 bases lay in between. CDR1 and CDR2 from the germline V gene are DFQATT and SNEGSKA (reference sequence). The CDR3 is 15 residues long. This CDR3 is CSARAGSYSNQPQHF. CDR3 sequence (DNA): TGCAGTGCTAGGGCAGGGAGCTATAGCAATCAGCCCCAGCATTTT.

The V and J genes are TRBV5-1 and TRBJ1-1, with no clear D. The CDR3 is 13 amino acids. Between the trimmed V and J ends, which lost 3 bases and 1 base, there was a span of 7 bases. The germline V gene has CDR1 SGHRS and CDR2 YFSETQ. The DNA of the CDR3 is TGCGCCAGCAGCTCCGGGAAGAACACTGAAGCTTTCTTT. Residues: CASSSGKNTEAFF.

The V gene is TRBV6-1, the J gene TRBJ1-1; a weak D match, TRBD1 (5 bases). V lost 7 bases and J 11 bases, leaving 14 bases between the germline ends. In germline, CDR1 is MNHNS, CDR2 SASEGT. This CDR3 has 11 amino acids. The CDR3 here is CASKVGGGAFF. Here the CDR3 DNA reads TGTGCCAGCAAAGTGGGGGGTGGTGCTTTCTTT.

This rearrangement joins TRBV12-3 or TRBV12-4 to TRBJ2-3, with D hard to call. The CDR3 runs to 11 residues. Deletions cut 6 bases from V and 11 bases from J, with 12 bases between. The CDR3 loop is CASSPKLMQYF. For the CDR3, the DNA is TGTGCCAGCAGCCCCAAGTTGATGCAGTATTTT.

V usage is TRBV12-3 or TRBV12-4 and J usage is TRBJ1-2; the match to TRBD1 covers 8 bases. This CDR3 spans 15 amino acids. V lost 5 bases, J lost 5 bases, and 10 bases stayed unmatched. The CDR3 DNA reads as TGTGCCAGCAGTCCGGGACAGGTACTTGGATATGGCTACACCTTC. This codes for CASSPGQVLGYGYTF.

This chain links TRBV7-2 with TRBJ2-3, with D possibly matching TRBD2 (5 bases). Trimming took 6 bases from V and 2 from J, leaving 12 bases between them. This CDR3 comprises 14 residues. Germline CDR1 is SGHTA and CDR2 is FQGNSA. The CDR3 DNA reads TGTGCCAGCAGTTTAACGAGGGCCACAGATACGCAGTATTTT. This gives the protein CASSLTRATDTQYF.

The chain employs TRBV14 and TRBJ1-1; D is unresolved. V dropped 0 bases and J dropped 6 bases, with 14 bases sitting between them. The CDR3 totals 15 residues. Germline V gives CDR1 SGHDN, CDR2 FVKESK. CDR3 DNA: TGTGCCAGCAGCCAAGATCACCTAAGGCCGGCTGAAGCTTTCTTT. Protein: CASSQDHLRPAEAFF.

The genes are TRBV24-1 and TRBJ2-1; 8 positions match TRBD2. Germline V lookup: CDR1 KGHDR, CDR2 SFDVKD. This CDR3 has 16 amino acids. The ends lost 3 bases at V and 8 bases at J; junction bases unmatched: 11. CDR3 bases: TGTGCCACCAGTGATCCCTCAGCGGGAGATATCGATGAGCAGTTCTTC. Amino acid sequence: CATSDPSAGDIDEQFF.

The V and J genes are TRBV18 and TRBJ2-5; a possible D gene is TRBD2 (6 bases). V was cut by 4 bases and J by 5 bases, with 11 bases left in between. Germline-derived CDR1 and CDR2 are KGHSH and LQKENI. This CDR3 region has 13 residues. In DNA, the CDR3 is TGTGCCAGCTCACAAGGGAGGTCGGAGACCCAGTACTTC. Translating gives CASSQGRSETQYF.

This clonotype was counted between two and nine times. The rearrangement joins TRBV12-3 or TRBV12-4 to TRBJ2-6, with 8 bases lining up with TRBD1. J was trimmed by 3 bases and V by 5 bases; bases with no gene match: 3. The CDR3 is made up of 15 amino acids. CDR3 protein: CASSQGQGGANVLTF. The DNA of the CDR3 is TGTGCCAGCAGTCAAGGACAGGGTGGGGCCAACGTCCTGACTTTC.

V is TRBV2 and J is TRBJ1-2; D call uncertain. The length of the CDR3 is 12 residues. The V end lost 7 bases, the J end lost 4 bases, and 10 bases lay between the germline ends. Germline V CDR1 and CDR2: SNHLY, FYNNEI. The CDR3 reads CASTRASYGYTF. The CDR3 coding sequence is TGTGCCAGCACGAGGGCATCCTATGGCTACACCTTC.

The V and J genes are TRBV18 and TRBJ2-2, with a possible D match to TRBD1 (6 bases). CDR3 length: 15 residues. From germline, CDR1 is KGHSH and CDR2 LQKENI. V was clipped by 5 bases and J by 1 base, with 11 bases between them. The CDR3 DNA is TGTGCCAGCTCAATAGACAGGAGGAACACCGGGGAGCTGTTTTTT. It codes for CASSIDRRNTGELFF.